Presented here are 19 T cell receptor beta chains from one specimen sequenced in a study of T-cell memory formation after mild COVID-19. Each CDR3 protein gets one entry after TCRdb re-called the 5' RACE reads with MiXCR. This repertoire shows approximately 570,000 distinct CDR3 sequences, roughly 18% found once; its top ten account for around 11%. Sequencing was done on a sample of PBMCs or a T cell subset sorted from them (not recorded which). The receptors derive from an adult woman who had mild COVID-19 (a few samples of this study predate the infection). Cell type and time point are not known.

This chain connects TRBV7-6 to TRBJ2-1; 8 bases fit TRBD2. Trimming took 3 bases from V and 8 from J; bases not matched to a gene: 6. The CDR3 runs 14 residues. Germline assignment: CDR1 SGHVS and CDR2 FNYEAQ. The CDR3 DNA is TGTGCCAGCAGCTTGATCTCGACTAGCGATGAGCAGTTCTTC. As protein: CASSLISTSDEQFF.

This sequence joins TRBV5-1 and TRBJ2-1; no firm D call. The CDR3 covers 15 residues. Deletions cut 6 bases from V and 5 bases from J, with 18 bases between. The germline V gene encodes CDR1 SGHRS and CDR2 YFSETQ. CDR3 bases: TGCGCCAGCACCCAAAGCAGGAATTACGACAATGAGCAGTTCTTC. Translating it yields CASTQSRNYDNEQFF.

The chain carries TRBV7-9 and TRBJ2-3; 13 nucleotides line up with TRBD2. V lost 1 base, J lost 5 bases, and 6 bases stayed unmatched. The CDR3 sequence is 17 residues long. Germline CDR1 SEHNR, CDR2 FQNEAQ (reference sequence). CDR3 in DNA: TGTGCCAGCAGCTTAGGGTGGACTAGCGGGAGCGGAGATACGCAGTATTTT. As protein: CASSLGWTSGSGDTQYF. Full variable domain (outside the CDR3, taken from reference TRBV7-9 and TRBJ2-3): DTGVSQNPRHKITKRGQNVTFRCDPISEHNRLYWYRQTLGQGPEFLTYFQNEAQLEKSRLLSDRFSAERPKGSFSTLEIQRTEQGDSAMYLCASSLGWTSGSGDTQYFGPGTRLTVL.

This clonotype was seen more than once but under ten times. The chain recombines TRBV5-1 with TRBJ2-7, with 8 nucleotides matching TRBD1. The CDR3 totals 15 residues. Germline values: CDR1 SGHRS, CDR2 YFSETQ. The V segment lost 0 bases and the J segment 4 bases; nucleotides outside the gene matches: 6. For the CDR3, the DNA is TGCGCCAGCAGCTTGGTGACAGGGGAGGTATACGAGCAGTACTTC. It is translated as CASSLVTGEVYEQYF.

J is TRBJ2-1 and V is TRBV9, with D perhaps matching TRBD1 or TRBD2 (6 bases each). The CDR3 is made up of 15 amino acids. The V gene's germline CDR1 is SGDLS and CDR2 YYNGEE. The germline V and J ends were trimmed by 3 bases and 9 bases, with 19 bases remaining between them. CDR3 residues: CASSGRGGRGGEQFF. CDR3 coding DNA: TGTGCCAGCAGCGGAAGAGGGGGGCGGGGCGGTGAGCAGTTCTTC.

The rearrangement links TRBV4-1 to TRBJ2-7; TRBD2 matches at 13 bases. This CDR3 contains 15 residues. Germline V gene lookup returns CDR1 MGHRA and CDR2 YSYEKL. Unmatched junction bases numbered 5, after V lost 3 bases and J lost 6 bases. The CDR3 DNA reads TGCGCCAGCAGCCACACTAGCGGGGGGGCCGTCGAGCAGTACTTC. As protein: CASSHTSGGAVEQYF.

This clonotype has at least ten counts. The chain recombines TRBV12-3 or TRBV12-4 with TRBJ1-1; weak D call: TRBD1 (6 bases). V gave up 5 bases and J gave up 3 bases, with 19 bases separating them. This CDR3 is built from 16 residues. For the CDR3, the DNA is TGTGCCAGCAGTCCACCGGTAGGGGGAGGGGACACTGAAGCTTTCTTT. Translated: CASSPPVGGGDTEAFF.

The V gene is TRBV14, the J gene TRBJ2-1, with 12 bases lining up with TRBD2. J was trimmed by 10 bases and V by 3 bases; bases with no gene match: 4. Germline CDR1 SGHDN, CDR2 FVKESK. This CDR3 region has 14 residues. The CDR3 coding sequence is TGTGCCAGCAGCCAGATAACTAGCGGGGGGGAGCAGTTCTTC. This codes for CASSQITSGGEQFF.

This clonotype has a count of ten or more. This sequence joins TRBV10-3 and TRBJ2-3, with D uncertain. The V end was cut by 9 bases, the J end by 0 bases, with 13 bases between. This CDR3 is 14 amino acids long. CDR1 is ENHRY, CDR2 SYGVKD, per germline. The CDR3 region has the DNA TGTGCCATTGCGCAGCGAGATAGCACAGATACGCAGTATTTT. Translating it yields CAIAQRDSTDTQYF.

The chain recombines TRBV7-9 with TRBJ2-1, with D tentatively TRBD2 (5 bases). Per germline, CDR1 SEHNR and CDR2 FQNEAQ (reference sequence). V was clipped by 3 bases and J by 0 bases, with 18 bases between them. CDR3 length: 18 residues. CDR3 amino acids: CASSLAVLLGSSYNEQFF. CDR3 bases: TGTGCCAGCAGCTTGGCCGTCCTGTTAGGGAGCTCCTACAATGAGCAGTTCTTC.

The chain links TRBV5-6 to TRBJ1-1; 7 nucleotides align to TRBD1. Trimming removed 4 bases from V and 6 bases from J; junction bases left unmatched: 6. CDR1 and CDR2 from the germline V gene are SGHDT and YYEEEE. This CDR3 has 13 amino acids. In DNA form, the CDR3 reads TGTGCCAGCAGCCTGCTACAGGGGCCTGAAGCTTTCTTT. Its translation is CASSLLQGPEAFF.

A remark on this clonotype: In this CDR3 the conserved last residue, phenylalanine or tryptophan, is missing, so a read error is likely. The rearrangement links TRBV24-1 to TRBJ2-1, with D perhaps assigned TRBD1 or TRBD2 (6 bases each). The CDR3 is made up of 16 amino acids. V was cut by 1 base and J by 5 bases, with 14 bases left in between. Per germline, CDR1 KGHDR and CDR2 SFDVKD. In DNA form, the CDR3 reads TGTGCCACCAGTGATTTTGGGGGGCTCGGACACAATGAGCAGTTCTTA. It is translated as CATSDFGGLGHNEQFL.

V and J are TRBV6-4 and TRBJ1-1, with D perhaps TRBD1 (5 bases). Trimming stripped 4 bases from V and 4 bases from J, with 10 bases between. CDR1 and CDR2 (germline): MRHNA, SNTAGT. The CDR3 loop spans 13 amino acids. Here the CDR3 DNA reads TGTGCCAGCAGTGCGAGAAGGGGCACTGAAGCTTTCTTT. The encoded protein is CASSARRGTEAFF.

The V and J genes are TRBV5-1 and TRBJ2-1; D is perhaps TRBD1 or TRBD2 (6 bases each). The CDR3 has 14 residues. CDR1 is SGHRS and CDR2 is YFSETQ in the germline V gene. V gave up 4 bases and J gave up 5 bases, with 13 bases separating them. Here the CDR3 DNA reads TGCGCCAGCAGCGCCGGGGGACAAAACAATGAGCAGTTCTTC. Its protein product is CASSAGGQNNEQFF.

The sample holds a few counts of this clonotype. J is TRBJ1-5 and V is TRBV7-9; no reliable D call. CDR1 and CDR2 from the germline V gene are SEHNR and FQNEAQ (reference sequence). V was pared by 5 bases and J by 7 bases, with 15 bases between. This CDR3 is 14 amino acids long. DNA for the CDR3: TGTGCCAGCAGCCAAGGAGGGTCCGGCCAGCCCCAGCATTTT. This translates into CASSQGGSGQPQHF.

The chain joins TRBV29-1 to TRBJ1-2, with D perhaps TRBD1 (6 bases). V lost 5 bases and J lost 0, with 10 bases in between. This CDR3 has 13 amino acids. CDR1 SQVTM and CDR2 ANQGSEA come from the germline V gene. CDR3 sequence reads: CSVSKGANYGYTF. The CDR3 coding sequence is TGCAGCGTTAGCAAGGGGGCTAACTATGGCTACACCTTC.

This clonotype was seen a handful of times. This chain links TRBV12-3 or TRBV12-4 with TRBJ1-3; no clear D. Trimming pared 4 bases from V and 0 bases from J, leaving 10 bases between. This CDR3 comprises 15 residues. Here the CDR3 reads CASSSHTFSGNTIYF. The CDR3 DNA sequence: TGTGCCAGCAGTTCTCACACGTTCTCTGGAAACACCATATATTTT.

This CDR3 reads CSARDLGGTVNQPQHF. CDR3 nucleotides: TGCAGTGCTAGAGATCTAGGAGGGACAGTCAATCAGCCCCAGCATTTT. This rearrangement joins TRBV20-1 to TRBJ1-5, with 7 bases fitting TRBD1. This CDR3 is 16 amino acids long. Germline V lookup: CDR1 DFQATT, CDR2 SNEGSKA (reference sequence). J lost 3 bases, V lost 0 bases, and 8 bases had no gene match.

The chain links TRBV5-1 to TRBJ2-5; D unclear. The V end lost 4 bases, the J end lost 5 bases, and 15 bases lay between the germline ends. The CDR3 extends over 14 amino acids. Germline V gene lookup returns CDR1 SGHRS and CDR2 YFSETQ. The CDR3 DNA is TGCGCCAGCAGCCTGGTGGGTTTTAAGGAGACCCAGTACTTC. Residues: CASSLVGFKETQYF.